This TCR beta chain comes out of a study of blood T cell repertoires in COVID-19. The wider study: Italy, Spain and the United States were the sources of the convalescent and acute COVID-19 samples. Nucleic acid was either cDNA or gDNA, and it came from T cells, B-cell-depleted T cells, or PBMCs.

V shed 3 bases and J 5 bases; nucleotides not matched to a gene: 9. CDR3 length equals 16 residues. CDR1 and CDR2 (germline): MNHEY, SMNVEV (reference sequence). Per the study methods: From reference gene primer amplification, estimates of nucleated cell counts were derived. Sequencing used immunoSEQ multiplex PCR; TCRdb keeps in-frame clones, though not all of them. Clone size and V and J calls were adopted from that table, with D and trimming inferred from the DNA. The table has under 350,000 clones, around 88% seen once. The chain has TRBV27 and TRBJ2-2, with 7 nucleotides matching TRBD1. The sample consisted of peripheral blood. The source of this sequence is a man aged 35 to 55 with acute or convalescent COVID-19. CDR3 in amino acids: CASSFDGTVRTGELFF. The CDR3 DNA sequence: TGTGCCAGCAGTTTTGACGGGACAGTGCGAACCGGGGAGCTGTTTTTT.